Following are 19 T cell receptor beta chains from one sample sequenced in a study of blood T cell repertoires in COVID-19. TCRdb's copy holds only in-frame clones and misses some; the assay was immunoSEQ multiplex PCR. The sample shows 150,000 to 200,000 clones, 65% to 85% of them seen only once. The sample taken for sequencing was PBMCs or T cells enriched from blood (not recorded which). These receptors were collected from a middle-aged man who had recovered from COVID-19.

This rearrangement joins TRBV18 to TRBJ1-5, with 7 bases aligning to TRBD1. With 2 bases clipped from V and 3 bases from J, the junction kept 4 bases outside the gene matches. Germline V gives CDR1 KGHSH, CDR2 LQKENI. The CDR3 loop spans 15 amino acids. CDR3 amino acids: CASSPSGTDNQPQHF. The CDR3 DNA is TGTGCCAGCTCACCATCCGGGACAGACAATCAGCCCCAGCATTTT.

V and J are TRBV6-4 and TRBJ2-3; D is unresolved. V shed 5 bases and J shed 4 bases, with 10 bases lying between them. This CDR3 comprises 13 residues. The V gene's germline CDR1 is MRHNA and CDR2 SNTAGT. Here the CDR3 DNA reads TGTGCCAGCAGTCCTCGGAGAGCAGATACGCAGTATTTT. This codes for CASSPRRADTQYF.

The J gene is TRBJ2-7, the V gene TRBV9; 9 positions agree with TRBD1. Germline V gene data show CDR1 as SGDLS and CDR2 as YYNGEE. CDR3 length: 15 amino acids. With V trimmed by 4 bases and J by 1 base, 6 bases remained unmatched. This chain's CDR3 is CASSSHRGQSYEQYF. CDR3 bases: TGTGCCAGCAGCTCGCACAGGGGGCAATCCTACGAGCAGTACTTC.

V usage is TRBV6-2 or TRBV6-3 and J usage is TRBJ2-3, with D unresolved. The CDR3 is made up of 13 amino acids. Germline V lookup: CDR1 MNHEY, CDR2 SVGEGT. V shed 4 bases and J shed 2 bases, with 7 bases lying between them. The CDR3 here is CASSLIATDTQYF. The CDR3 DNA is TGTGCCAGCAGTTTAATAGCCACAGATACGCAGTATTTT.

V is TRBV5-6 and J is TRBJ2-3, with 11 bases aligning to TRBD1. The CDR3 runs 16 residues. The V segment lost 1 base and the J segment 5 bases; nucleotides outside the gene matches: 6. Germline assignment: CDR1 SGHDT and CDR2 YYEEEE. The CDR3 here is CASSLRRTGGGDTQYF. Written as DNA, the CDR3 is TGTGCCAGCAGCTTGCGTCGGACAGGGGGCGGAGATACGCAGTATTTT.

This clone has ten or more counts. V is TRBV7-3 and J is TRBJ2-6; no clear D gene. CDR1 is SGHTA, CDR2 FQGTGA, per germline. V was clipped by 5 bases and J by 4 bases, with 15 bases between them. The CDR3 has 16 amino acids. CDR3 bases: TGTGCCAGCAGCCGAAGCATCCGATCGGGGGCCAACGTCCTGACTTTC. As protein: CASSRSIRSGANVLTF.

The V call is TRBV18, the J call TRBJ1-5, with 10 bases lining up with TRBD1. The length of the CDR3 is 15 residues. V dropped 6 bases and J dropped 6; count of bases not matched to a gene: 8. Germline assignment: CDR1 KGHSH and CDR2 LQKENI. CDR3 residues: CASSLTGGLGQPQHF. The CDR3 coding sequence is TGTGCCAGCTCGCTGACAGGGGGCTTGGGTCAGCCCCAGCATTTT. Full variable domain (remainder filled in from reference TRBV18 and TRBJ1-5): NAGVMQNPRHLVRRRGQEARLRCSPMKGHSHVYWYRQLPEEGLKFMVYLQKENIIDESGMPKERFSAEFPKEGPSILRIQQVVRGDSAAYFCASSLTGGLGQPQHFGDGTRLSIL.

The rearrangement joins TRBV19 to TRBJ1-5, with D perhaps matching TRBD1 (5 bases). The CDR3 has 13 amino acids. V lost 5 bases to trimming and J lost 4 bases, with 9 bases between them. Germline CDR1 is LNHDA and CDR2 is SQIVND (reference sequence). This chain's CDR3 is CASSPQENQPQHF. CDR3 nucleotides: TGTGCCAGTAGTCCACAGGAAAATCAGCCCCAGCATTTT.

The chain joins TRBV2 to TRBJ2-3; no clear D. V was cut by 6 bases and J by 2 bases, with 9 bases left in between. Germline assignment: CDR1 SNHLY and CDR2 FYNNEI. This CDR3 is built from 13 residues. CDR3 coding DNA: TGTGCCAGCAGACGGGTCTCCACAGATACGCAGTATTTT. It translates to CASRRVSTDTQYF.

The chain uses TRBV4-2 and TRBJ2-1; the D gene is possibly TRBD2 (5 bases). CDR1 and CDR2 (germline): LGHNA, YNFKEQ. The CDR3 runs to 16 residues. Trimming stripped 0 bases from V and 2 bases from J, with 11 bases between. CDR3: CASSQDAAATYNEQFF. The CDR3 DNA is TGTGCCAGCAGCCAAGACGCAGCGGCTACCTACAATGAGCAGTTCTTC.

V and J are TRBV3-1 (or the pseudogene TRBV3-2) and TRBJ1-1, with D hard to call. V lost 2 bases to trimming and J lost 3 bases, with 10 bases between them. The V gene's germline CDR1 is LGHDT and CDR2 YNNKEL (reference sequence). The CDR3 has 14 amino acids. In nucleotides, the CDR3 is TGTGCCAGCAGCCAACCGGGGTTGGACACTGAAGCTTTCTTT. Its translation is CASSQPGLDTEAFF.

The chain joins TRBV30 to TRBJ1-2; D might be TRBD1 (6 bases). Looked up from germline, CDR1 is GTSNPN and CDR2 is SVGIG (reference sequence). Between the trimmed V and J ends, which lost 6 bases and 10 bases, there was a span of 15 bases. CDR3 length: 11 amino acids. The CDR3 DNA is TGTGCCTGCAAAGTTACAGGGAACTACACCTTC. Amino acids: CACKVTGNYTF.

The chain links TRBV19 to TRBJ1-5; possible D gene TRBD1, 5 bases. The germline V and J ends were trimmed by 5 bases and 5 bases, with 13 bases remaining between them. In germline, CDR1 is LNHDA, CDR2 SQIVND (reference sequence). This CDR3 spans 14 amino acids. This CDR3 reads CASSEVRDDQPQHF. The DNA of the CDR3 is TGTGCCAGTAGTGAGGTCAGGGATGATCAGCCCCAGCATTTT.

The chain is built from TRBV2 and TRBJ1-5; D possibly corresponds to TRBD1 (6 bases). The CDR3 runs 14 residues. Trimming removed 4 bases from V and 1 base from J, with 8 bases in between. CDR1 is SNHLY and CDR2 is FYNNEI in the germline V gene. The CDR3 spells CASSVGGSNQPQHF. The CDR3 DNA reads TGTGCCAGCAGTGTAGGGGGAAGCAATCAGCCCCAGCATTTT. Full variable domain (remainder filled in from reference TRBV2 and TRBJ1-5): EPEVTQTPSHQVTQMGQEVILRCVPISNHLYFYWYRQILGQKVEFLVSFYNNEISEKSEIFDDQFSVERPDGSNFTLKIRSTKLEDSAMYFCASSVGGSNQPQHFGDGTRLSIL.

V and J are TRBV7-9 and TRBJ1-2; 7 bases match TRBD1. The CDR3 sequence is 16 residues long. From germline, CDR1 is SEHNR and CDR2 FQNEAQ (reference sequence). J lost 4 bases, V lost 1 base, and 9 bases had no gene match. The CDR3 DNA follows: TGTGCCAGCAGCTTAGTTGGTACAGGGGTCGGCTATGGCTACACCTTC. Protein sequence: CASSLVGTGVGYGYTF.

The V and J genes are TRBV19 and TRBJ1-2; 10 bases line up with TRBD1. From germline, CDR1 is LNHDA and CDR2 SQIVND (reference sequence). This CDR3 has 16 amino acids. V was pared by 11 bases and J by 4 bases, with 16 bases of the junction left unmatched. CDR3: CASKAEPGQGFYGYTF. The CDR3 DNA reads TGTGCCTCAAAGGCTGAACCGGGACAGGGGTTCTATGGCTACACCTTC.

The chain combines TRBV30 with TRBJ2-5; a weak D match, TRBD1 (5 bases). V gave up 4 bases and J gave up 1 base, with 19 bases separating them. The germline CDR1 and CDR2 sequences are GTSNPN and SVGIG (reference sequence). This CDR3 has 16 amino acids. This CDR3 is CAWTPWGYDFQETQYF. As DNA, the CDR3 is TGTGCCTGGACTCCGTGGGGCTACGACTTCCAAGAGACCCAGTACTTC.

This clone was found a few times. The chain joins TRBV25-1 to TRBJ1-1; 9 bases match TRBD1. The CDR3 has 13 residues. The V gene's germline CDR1 is MGHDK and CDR2 SYGVNS. The V segment lost 5 bases and the J segment 6 bases; nucleotides outside the gene matches: 4. The CDR3 coding sequence is TGTGCCAGCAGTTTGACAGGGGGGCCTGAAGCTTTCTTT. It codes for CASSLTGGPEAFF.

V and J are TRBV5-1 and TRBJ2-2; 8 bases agree with TRBD1. V shed 2 bases and J 6 bases; nucleotides not matched to a gene: 9. This CDR3 has 16 residues. Germline loops: CDR1 SGHRS, CDR2 YFSETQ. The CDR3 is CASSLGTGPFPGELFF. In nucleotides, the CDR3 is TGCGCCAGCAGCTTAGGGACAGGACCCTTTCCCGGGGAGCTGTTTTTT. The full variable domain, with the rest looked up from reference TRBV5-1 and TRBJ2-2, is KAGVTQTPRYLIKTRGQQVTLSCSPISGHRSVSWYQQTPGQGLQFLFEYFSETQRNKGNFPGRFSGRQFSNSRSEMNVSTLELGDSALYLCASSLGTGPFPGELFFGEGSRLTVL.